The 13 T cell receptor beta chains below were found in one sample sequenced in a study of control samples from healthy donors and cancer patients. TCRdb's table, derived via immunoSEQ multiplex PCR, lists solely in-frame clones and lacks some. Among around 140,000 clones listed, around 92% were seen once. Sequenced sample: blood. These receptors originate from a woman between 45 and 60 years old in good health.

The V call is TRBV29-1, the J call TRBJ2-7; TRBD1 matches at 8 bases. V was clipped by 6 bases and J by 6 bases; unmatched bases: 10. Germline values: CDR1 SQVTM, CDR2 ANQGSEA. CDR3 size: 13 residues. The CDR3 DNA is TGCAGCGTCGTTCTGACAGGGGCCCCCGAGCAGTACTTC. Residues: CSVVLTGAPEQYF.

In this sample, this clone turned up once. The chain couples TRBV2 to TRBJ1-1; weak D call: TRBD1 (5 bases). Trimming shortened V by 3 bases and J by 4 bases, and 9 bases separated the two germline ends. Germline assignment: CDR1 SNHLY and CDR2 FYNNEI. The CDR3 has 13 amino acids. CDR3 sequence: CASSDFGGTEAFF. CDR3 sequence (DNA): TGTGCCAGCAGTGATTTTGGGGGCACTGAAGCTTTCTTT.

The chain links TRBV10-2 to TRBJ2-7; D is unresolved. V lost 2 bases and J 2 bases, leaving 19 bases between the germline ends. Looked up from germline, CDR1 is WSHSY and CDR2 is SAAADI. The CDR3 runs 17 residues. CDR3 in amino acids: CASSEPPLTGLPYEQYF. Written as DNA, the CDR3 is TGCGCCAGCAGTGAGCCGCCTTTGACCGGCTTACCCTACGAGCAGTACTTC.

The chain's CDR3 is CASHTGVGQPQHF. The CDR3 DNA reads TGTGCCAGCCACACAGGGGTAGGTCAGCCCCAGCATTTT. The chain carries TRBV6-8 and TRBJ1-5, with 7 bases that match TRBD1. V gave up 8 bases and J gave up 6 bases; unmatched junction bases: 7. CDR1 is MNHGY and CDR2 is SAAAGT in the germline V gene. The CDR3 length is 13 residues.

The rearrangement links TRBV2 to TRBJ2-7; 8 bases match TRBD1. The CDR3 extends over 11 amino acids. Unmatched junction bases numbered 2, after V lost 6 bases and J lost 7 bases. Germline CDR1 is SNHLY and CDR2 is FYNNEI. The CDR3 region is CASSGQGEQYF. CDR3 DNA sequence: TGTGCCAGCAGCGGACAGGGAGAGCAGTACTTC.

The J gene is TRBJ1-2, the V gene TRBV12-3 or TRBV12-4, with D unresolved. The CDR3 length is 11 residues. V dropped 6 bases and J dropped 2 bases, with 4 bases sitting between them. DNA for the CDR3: TGTGCCAGCAGGGGGAACTATGGCTACACCTTC. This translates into CASRGNYGYTF.

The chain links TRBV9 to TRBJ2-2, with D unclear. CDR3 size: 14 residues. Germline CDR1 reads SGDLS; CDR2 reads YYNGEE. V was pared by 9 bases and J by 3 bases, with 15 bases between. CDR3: CATGVGRDTGELFF. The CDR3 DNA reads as TGTGCCACAGGAGTAGGGCGTGACACCGGGGAGCTGTTTTTT.

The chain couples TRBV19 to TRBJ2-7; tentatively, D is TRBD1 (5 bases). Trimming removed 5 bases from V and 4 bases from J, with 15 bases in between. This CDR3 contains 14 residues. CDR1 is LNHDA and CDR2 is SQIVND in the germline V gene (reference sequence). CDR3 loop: CASSGRQNDYEQYF. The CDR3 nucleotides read TGTGCCAGTAGTGGCCGACAGAATGATTACGAGCAGTACTTC.

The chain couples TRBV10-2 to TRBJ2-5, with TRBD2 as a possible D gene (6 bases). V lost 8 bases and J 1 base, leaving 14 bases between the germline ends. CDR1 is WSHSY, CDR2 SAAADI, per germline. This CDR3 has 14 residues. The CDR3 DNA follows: TGCGCCAGCCGGAGGGCGGTCCTCCAAGAGACCCAGTACTTC. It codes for CASRRAVLQETQYF.

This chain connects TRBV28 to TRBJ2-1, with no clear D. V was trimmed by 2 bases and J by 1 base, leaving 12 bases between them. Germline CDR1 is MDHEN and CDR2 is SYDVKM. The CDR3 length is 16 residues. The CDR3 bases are TGTGCCAGCAGTTTAAGCAGCGCATTGTCCTACAATGAGCAGTTCTTC. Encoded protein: CASSLSSALSYNEQFF.

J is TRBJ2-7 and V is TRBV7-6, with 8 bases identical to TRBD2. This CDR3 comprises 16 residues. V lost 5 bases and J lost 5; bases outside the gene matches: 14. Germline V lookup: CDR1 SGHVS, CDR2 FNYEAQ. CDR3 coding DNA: TGTGCCAGCAGCACGAAAACCGGGGGGGCCGCCCACGAGCAGTACTTC. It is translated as CASSTKTGGAAHEQYF. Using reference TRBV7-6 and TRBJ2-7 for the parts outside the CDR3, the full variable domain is GAGVSQSPRYKVTKRGQDVALRCDPISGHVSLYWYRQALGQGPEFLTYFNYEAQQDKSGLPNDRFSAERPEGSISTLTIQRTEQRDSAMYRCASSTKTGGAAHEQYFGPGTRLTVT.

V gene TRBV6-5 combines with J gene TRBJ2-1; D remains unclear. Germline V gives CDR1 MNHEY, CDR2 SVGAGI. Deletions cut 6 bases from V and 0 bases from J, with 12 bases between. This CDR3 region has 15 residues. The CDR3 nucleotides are TGTGCCAGCAGCGTTGACTGGAGCTCCTACAATGAGCAGTTCTTC. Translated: CASSVDWSSYNEQFF.

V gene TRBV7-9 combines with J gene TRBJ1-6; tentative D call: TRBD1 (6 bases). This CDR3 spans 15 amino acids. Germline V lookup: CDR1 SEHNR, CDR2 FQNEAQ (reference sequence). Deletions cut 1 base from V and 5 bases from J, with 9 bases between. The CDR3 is CASSLGTADNSPLHF. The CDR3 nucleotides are TGTGCCAGCAGCTTAGGGACAGCCGATAATTCACCCCTCCACTTT.